Given below is one T cell receptor beta chain in context. Its antigen is unidentified. The sample originates from a study of identifying expanded T cells in peripheral blood. Overall study findings and caveats: Over approximately two and four weeks, about 16 and 19 clones changed, versus more than 1 between replicates.

The table came from immunoSEQ multiplex PCR; TCRdb's copy has only in-frame clones and leaves some out. The table has roughly 120,000 clones, 88% seen once. The clonotype was recovered from a person between 18 and 69 years old in good health. Input material: blood.

The CDR3: CASSRGRGEQYF. As DNA, the CDR3 is TGTGCCAGCAGCAGAGGGAGGGGCGAGCAGTACTTC. V gene TRBV11-3 combines with J gene TRBJ2-7, with 7 bases identical to TRBD2. The V and J ends lost 5 bases and 6 bases, in that order; junction bases with no gene match: 4. This CDR3 comprises 12 residues. Germline CDR1 reads SGHNT; CDR2 reads YENEEA. Full variable domain (outside the CDR3, taken from reference TRBV11-3 and TRBJ2-7): EAGVVQSPRYKIIEKKQPVAFWCNPISGHNTLYWYLQNLGQGPELLIRYENEEAVDDSQLPKDRFSAERLKGVDSTLKIQPAELGDSAVYLCASSRGRGEQYFGPGTRLTVT.